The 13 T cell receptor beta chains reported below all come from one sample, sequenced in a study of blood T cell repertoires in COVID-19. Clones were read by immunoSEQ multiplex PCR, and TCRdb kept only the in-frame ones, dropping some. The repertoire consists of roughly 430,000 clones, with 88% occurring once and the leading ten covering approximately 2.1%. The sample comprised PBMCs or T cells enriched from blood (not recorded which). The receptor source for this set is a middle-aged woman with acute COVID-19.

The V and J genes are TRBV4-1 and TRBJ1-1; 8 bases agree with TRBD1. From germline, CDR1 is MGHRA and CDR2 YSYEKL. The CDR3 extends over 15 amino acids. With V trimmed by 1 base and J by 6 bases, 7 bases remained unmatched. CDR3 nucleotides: TGCGCCAGCAGCCAAGCGGACAGGGAGGACGCTGAAGCTTTCTTT. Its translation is CASSQADREDAEAFF.

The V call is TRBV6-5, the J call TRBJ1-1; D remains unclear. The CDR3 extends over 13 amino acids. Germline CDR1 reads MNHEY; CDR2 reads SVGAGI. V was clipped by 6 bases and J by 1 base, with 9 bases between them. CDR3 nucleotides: TGTGCCAGCAGGACCACAGCGAACACTGAAGCTTTCTTT. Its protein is CASRTTANTEAFF.

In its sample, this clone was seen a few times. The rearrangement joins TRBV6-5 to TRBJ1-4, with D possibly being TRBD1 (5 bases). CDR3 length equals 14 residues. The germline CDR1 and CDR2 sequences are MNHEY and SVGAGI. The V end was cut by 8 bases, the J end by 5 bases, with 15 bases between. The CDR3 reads CASAQDGRNEKLFF. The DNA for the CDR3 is TGTGCCAGCGCACAGGACGGCCGCAATGAAAAACTGTTTTTT.

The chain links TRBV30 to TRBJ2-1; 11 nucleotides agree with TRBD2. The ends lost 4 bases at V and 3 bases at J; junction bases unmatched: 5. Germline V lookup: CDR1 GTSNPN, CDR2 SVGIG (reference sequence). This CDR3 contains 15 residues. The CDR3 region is CAWNSGGGGYNEQFF. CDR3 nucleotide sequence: TGTGCCTGGAATAGCGGGGGGGGAGGCTACAATGAGCAGTTCTTC.

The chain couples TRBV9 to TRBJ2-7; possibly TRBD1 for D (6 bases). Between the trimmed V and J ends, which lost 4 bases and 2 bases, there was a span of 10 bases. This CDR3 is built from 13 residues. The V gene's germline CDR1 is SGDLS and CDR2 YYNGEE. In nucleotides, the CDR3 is TGTGCCAGCAGCCCGGGACAAACCTACGAGCAGTACTTC. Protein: CASSPGQTYEQYF.

CDR3 nucleotides: TGTGCCAGCAGCTTAGTAAGGGACTTGGGAAGGGGAAAACTGTTTTTT. Protein sequence: CASSLVRDLGRGKLFF. The chain combines TRBV7-2 with TRBJ1-4; D is perhaps TRBD1 (5 bases). Germline CDR1 and CDR2: SGHTA and FQGNSA. The CDR3 length is 16 residues. Trimming took off 1 base at V and 10 bases at J, with 19 bases between the two ends. The whole variable domain, remainder taken from reference TRBV7-2 and TRBJ1-4, is GAGVSQSPSNKVTEKGKDVELRCDPISGHTALYWYRQSLGQGLEFLIYFQGNSAPDKSGLPSDRFSAERTGGSVSTLTIQRTQQEDSAVYLCASSLVRDLGRGKLFFGSGTQLSVL.

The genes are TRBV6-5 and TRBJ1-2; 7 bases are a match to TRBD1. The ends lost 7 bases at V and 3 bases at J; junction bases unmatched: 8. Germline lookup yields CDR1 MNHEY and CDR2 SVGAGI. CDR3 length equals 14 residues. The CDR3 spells CASIKQGLDYGYTF. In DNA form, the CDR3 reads TGTGCCAGCATCAAACAGGGGTTAGACTATGGCTACACCTTC.

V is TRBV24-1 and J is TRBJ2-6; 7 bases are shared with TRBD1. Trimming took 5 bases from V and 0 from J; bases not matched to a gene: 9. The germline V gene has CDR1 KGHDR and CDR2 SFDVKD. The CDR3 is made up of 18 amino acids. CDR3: CATSAHRDSLSGANVLTF. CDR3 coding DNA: TGTGCCACCAGTGCCCACCGGGACAGCCTCTCTGGGGCCAACGTCCTGACTTTC.

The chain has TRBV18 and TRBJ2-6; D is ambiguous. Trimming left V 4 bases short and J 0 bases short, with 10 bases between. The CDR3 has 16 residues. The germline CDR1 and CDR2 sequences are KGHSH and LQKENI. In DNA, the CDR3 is TGTGCCAGCTCACTATCCCTCTTCTCTGGGGCCAACGTCCTGACTTTC. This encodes CASSLSLFSGANVLTF.

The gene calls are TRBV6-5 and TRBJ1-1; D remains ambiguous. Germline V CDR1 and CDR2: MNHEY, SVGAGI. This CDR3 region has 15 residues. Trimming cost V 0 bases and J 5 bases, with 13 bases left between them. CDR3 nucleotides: TGTGCCAGCAGTTACTCGGGCAGTACGGGAACTGAAGCTTTCTTT. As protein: CASSYSGSTGTEAFF.

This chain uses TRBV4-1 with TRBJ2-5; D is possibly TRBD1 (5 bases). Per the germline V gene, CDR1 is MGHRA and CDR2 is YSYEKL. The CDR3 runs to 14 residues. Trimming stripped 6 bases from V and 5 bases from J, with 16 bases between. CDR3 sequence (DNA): TGCGCCAGCAGTCGGACAACGCCCGCGGAGACCCAGTACTTC. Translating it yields CASSRTTPAETQYF.

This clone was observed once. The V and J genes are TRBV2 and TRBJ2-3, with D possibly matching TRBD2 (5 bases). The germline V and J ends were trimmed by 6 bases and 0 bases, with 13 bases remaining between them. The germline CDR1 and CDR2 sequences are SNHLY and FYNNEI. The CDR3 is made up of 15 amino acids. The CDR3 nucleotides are TGTGCCAGCAGCTCCAGCGGTTCTAGCACAGATACGCAGTATTTT. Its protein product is CASSSSGSSTDTQYF.

CDR3 DNA: TGTGCCAGCAGCCAAGAAAGGACTAGCGGGCCCGGGGAGCTGTTTTTT. It codes for CASSQERTSGPGELFF. The genes are TRBV4-2 and TRBJ2-2; TRBD2 matches at 11 bases. The CDR3 consists of 16 residues. The V gene's germline CDR1 is LGHNA and CDR2 YNFKEQ. Trimming removed 0 bases from V and 6 bases from J; junction bases left unmatched: 3.